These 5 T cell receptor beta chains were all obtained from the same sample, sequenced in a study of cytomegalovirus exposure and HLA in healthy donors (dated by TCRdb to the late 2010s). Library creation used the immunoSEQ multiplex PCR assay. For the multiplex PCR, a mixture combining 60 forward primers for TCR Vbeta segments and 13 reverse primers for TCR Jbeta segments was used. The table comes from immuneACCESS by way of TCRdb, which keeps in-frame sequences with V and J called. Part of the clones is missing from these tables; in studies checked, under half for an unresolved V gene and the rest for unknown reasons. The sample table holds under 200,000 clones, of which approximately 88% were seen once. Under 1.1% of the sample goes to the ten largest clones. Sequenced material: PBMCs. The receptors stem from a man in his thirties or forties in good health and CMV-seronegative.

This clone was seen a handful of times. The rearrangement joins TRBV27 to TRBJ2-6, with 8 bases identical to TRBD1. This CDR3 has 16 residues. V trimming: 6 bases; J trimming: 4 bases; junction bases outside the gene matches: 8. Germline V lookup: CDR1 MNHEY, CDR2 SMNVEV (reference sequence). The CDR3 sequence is CASRMDRAAGANVLTF. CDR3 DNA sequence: TGTGCCAGCAGAATGGACAGGGCGGCAGGGGCCAACGTCCTGACTTTC.

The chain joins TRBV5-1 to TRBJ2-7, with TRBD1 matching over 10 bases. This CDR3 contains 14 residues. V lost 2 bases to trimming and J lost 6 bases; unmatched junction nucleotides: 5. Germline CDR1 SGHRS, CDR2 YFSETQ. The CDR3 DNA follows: TGCGCCAGCAGCTTTTCGACAGGGGGCGTCGAGCAGTACTTC. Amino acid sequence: CASSFSTGGVEQYF.

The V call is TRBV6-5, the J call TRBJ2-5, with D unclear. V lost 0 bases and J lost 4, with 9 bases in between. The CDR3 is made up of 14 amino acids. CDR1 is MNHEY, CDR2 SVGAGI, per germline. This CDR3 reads CASSYSNSLETQYF. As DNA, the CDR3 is TGTGCCAGCAGTTACTCAAATTCTCTAGAGACCCAGTACTTC.

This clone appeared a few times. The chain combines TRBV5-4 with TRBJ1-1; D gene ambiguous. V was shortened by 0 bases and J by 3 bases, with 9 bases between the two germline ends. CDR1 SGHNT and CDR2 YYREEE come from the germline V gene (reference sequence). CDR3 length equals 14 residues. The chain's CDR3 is CASSLGIADTEAFF. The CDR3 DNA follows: TGTGCCAGCAGCTTGGGGATAGCGGACACTGAAGCTTTCTTT.

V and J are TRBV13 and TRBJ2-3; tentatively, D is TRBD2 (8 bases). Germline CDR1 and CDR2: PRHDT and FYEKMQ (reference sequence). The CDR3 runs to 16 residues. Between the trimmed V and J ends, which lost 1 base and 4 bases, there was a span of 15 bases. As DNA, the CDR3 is TGTGCCAGCAGCTTAGCGGGAGGGGGCAGAGCAGATACGCAGTATTTT. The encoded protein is CASSLAGGGRADTQYF.